This TCR beta chain was sequenced for a study of brain T cells in children with intractable seizures. Germline V gene data show CDR1 as SGHVS and CDR2 as FQNEAQ. The V segment lost 3 bases and the J segment 2 bases; nucleotides outside the gene matches: 9. The CDR3 runs to 17 residues. Assay used: immunoSEQ multiplex PCR; TCRdb lists only in-frame clones, some missing. The data contain 88,000 or so clones, about 90% of them singletons. Sequenced here: peripheral blood, sampled at surgery. The chain joins TRBV7-8 to TRBJ2-1, with 8 bases lining up with TRBD2. This receptor was identified in a girl under 10 years old with Rasmussen encephalitis and intractable seizures. For the CDR3, the DNA is TGTGCCAGCAGCTTTGAGGGAGGAGCGGGAGCCTACAATGAGCAGTTCTTC. The encoded protein is CASSFEGGAGAYNEQFF. The full variable domain, completed using reference TRBV7-8 and TRBJ2-1, is GAGVSQSPRYKVAKRGQDVALRCDPISGHVSLFWYQQALGQGPEFLTYFQNEAQLDKSGLPSDRFFAERPEGSVSTLKIQRTQQEDSAVYLCASSFEGGAGAYNEQFFGPGTRLTVL.